Below are 6 T cell receptor beta chains sequenced from a single sample in a study of blood T cell repertoires in COVID-19 (dated by TCRdb to the early 2020s). Libraries were constructed by the immunoSEQ multiplex PCR assay. TCRdb took this table from immuneACCESS and kept in-frame rearrangements with V and J called. Such tables lack part of the clones; where checked against another copy, unresolved V genes explain under half of the gap, and the rest is unexplained. The sample has roughly 200,000 clones on record, roughly 81% of them singletons. The ten biggest clones cover less than 6.5% of the sample. The sample comprised peripheral blood. The receptor set was obtained from a woman in her seventies with active or convalescent COVID-19.

The chain combines TRBV5-1 with TRBJ2-7; D may be TRBD1 (5 bases). V dropped 0 bases and J dropped 0 bases, with 19 bases sitting between them. There are 18 residues in the CDR3. From germline, CDR1 is SGHRS and CDR2 YFSETQ. In nucleotides, the CDR3 is TGCGCCAGCAGCTTGGCTTCTCAGGGCCCAACCCTCTCCTACGAGCAGTACTTC. It codes for CASSLASQGPTLSYEQYF.

This clone was counted a single time. The J gene is TRBJ2-3, the V gene TRBV6-5; no firm D call. Germline V gives CDR1 MNHEY, CDR2 SVGAGI. The CDR3 is 13 amino acids. Trimming pared 0 bases from V and 4 bases from J, leaving 5 bases between. The CDR3 is CASSYSPADTQYF. In DNA form, the CDR3 reads TGTGCCAGCAGTTACTCCCCCGCAGATACGCAGTATTTT.

This clone has a handful of counts. Other nucleotide sequences from this sample produce the same CDR3. J is TRBJ2-2 and V is TRBV7-9; 9 bases fit TRBD2. Germline V gene sequence: CDR1 SEHNR, CDR2 FQNEAQ (reference sequence). This CDR3 has 14 residues. The ends lost 6 bases at V and 2 bases at J; junction bases unmatched: 1. Written as DNA, the CDR3 is TGTGCCAGCAGGACTAGCGGAAACACCGGGGAGCTGTTTTTT. Translating gives CASRTSGNTGELFF.

The gene calls are TRBV29-1 and TRBJ2-7, with 9 nucleotides matching TRBD2. CDR1 and CDR2 (germline): SQVTM, ANQGSEA. This CDR3 contains 14 residues. With V trimmed by 4 bases and J by 4 bases, 8 bases remained unmatched. CDR3 nucleotides: TGCAGCGTTGTTCTTCTAGCGGGAATGTACGAGCAGTACTTC. Translation: CSVVLLAGMYEQYF.

V is TRBV4-1 and J is TRBJ2-1; TRBD2 matches at 7 bases. Trimming removed 0 bases from V and 5 bases from J; junction bases left unmatched: 7. The CDR3 consists of 16 residues. CDR1 MGHRA and CDR2 YSYEKL come from the germline V gene. CDR3 amino acids: CASSQEFRTRDNEQFF. The CDR3 DNA is TGCGCCAGCAGCCAAGAGTTCAGGACTAGAGACAATGAGCAGTTCTTC.

The chain employs TRBV11-2 and TRBJ2-7; possible D gene TRBD2, 5 bases. The CDR3 length is 13 residues. V was cut by 5 bases and J by 7 bases, with 15 bases left in between. In germline, CDR1 is SGHAT, CDR2 FQNNGV. CDR3 sequence (DNA): TGTGCCAGCAGCCCGACTGTCGCGGGTGAGCAGTACTTC. This translates into CASSPTVAGEQYF.